The rows below give T cell receptor beta chains drawn from one sample of a study of pediatric ulcerative colitis. Measured with immunoSEQ multiplex PCR; TCRdb has only the in-frame clones, and not every one. Of tens of thousands of clones listed, about 81% are singletons. The sequencing input was gut tissue. The source is a boy aged 5-17 years with mild ulcerative colitis. Both conserved end residues are part of each CDR3. The order of the fields is V gene, J gene, clone size, D gene, CDR3 DNA, CDR3 protein. The D gene is left open where the match is weak. Size is omitted from some rows. Given values are once, few, many or a class for expanded clones.

V gene: TRBV4-2; J gene: TRBJ2-7; clone size: -; D gene: -; CDR3 DNA: TGTGCCAGCAGCCAACAACAGGGTACTCTCGACTACGAGCAGTACTTC; CDR3 protein: CASSQQQGTLDYEQYF
V gene: TRBV5-8; J gene: TRBJ2-7; clone size: few; D gene: -; CDR3 DNA: TGTGCCAGCAGCTTGCCACAGGGTCTAGGCGAGCAGTACTTC; CDR3 protein: CASSLPQGLGEQYF
V gene: TRBV5-1; J gene: TRBJ2-1; clone size: -; D gene: TRBD2; CDR3 DNA: TGCGCCAGCAGCTTGGCCACCAGCGGGGGTTACAATGAGCAGTTCTTC; CDR3 protein: CASSLATSGGYNEQFF
V gene: TRBV27; J gene: TRBJ2-7; clone size: -; D gene: -; CDR3 DNA: TGTGCCAGCAGGAGGGGGGGTAGTGTCGAGCAGTACTTC; CDR3 protein: CASRRGGSVEQYF
V gene: TRBV2; J gene: TRBJ1-6; clone size: -; D gene: TRBD1; CDR3 DNA: TGTGCCAGCAGTGATTATCGGGACAGGGGCGCATCACCCCTCCACTTT; CDR3 protein: CASSDYRDRGASPLHF
V gene: TRBV13; J gene: TRBJ2-1; clone size: once; D gene: -; CDR3 DNA: TGTGCCAGCAGCCTGACGGGAGAGAGCTCCTACAATGAGCAGTTCTTC; CDR3 protein: CASSLTGESSYNEQFF
V gene: TRBV4-1; J gene: TRBJ1-2; clone size: -; D gene: TRBD1; CDR3 DNA: TGCGCCAGCAGCCAAGTTTCTCATTGGGGGACAGACTATGGCTACACCTTC; CDR3 protein: CASSQVSHWGTDYGYTF
V gene: TRBV29-1; J gene: TRBJ1-2; clone size: few; D gene: -; CDR3 DNA: TGCAGCGTTGTCCCCGAGGGGCCATGGTATGGCTACACCTTC; CDR3 protein: CSVVPEGPWYGYTF
V gene: TRBV7-3; J gene: TRBJ2-5; clone size: -; D gene: -; CDR3 DNA: TGTGCCAGCAGCCAAACAGGTGCAGAGGAGACCCAGTACTTC; CDR3 protein: CASSQTGAEETQYF
V gene: TRBV18; J gene: TRBJ2-3; clone size: -; D gene: TRBD1; CDR3 DNA: TGTGCCAGCTCACCGGGACAGAGGACAGATACGCAGTATTTT; CDR3 protein: CASSPGQRTDTQYF
V gene: TRBV5-1; J gene: TRBJ1-6; clone size: -; D gene: TRBD1; CDR3 DNA: TGCGCCAGCAGGGGGGACAGCCGATGGTCGCCCCTCCACTTT; CDR3 protein: CASRGDSRWSPLHF
V gene: TRBV7-6; J gene: TRBJ1-5; clone size: once; D gene: -; CDR3 DNA: TGTGCCAGCAGCTCCGGACGAGGCTTGTCGGGTAGCAATCAGCCCCAGCATTTT; CDR3 protein: CASSSGRGLSGSNQPQHF
V gene: TRBV7-6; J gene: TRBJ2-7; clone size: -; D gene: -; CDR3 DNA: TGTGCCAGCAGCCCTACCCCCGACCTCGGGGGCGAGCAGTACTTC; CDR3 protein: CASSPTPDLGGEQYF
V gene: TRBV12-5; J gene: TRBJ1-1; clone size: -; D gene: -; CDR3 DNA: TGTGCTAGTGGTGTAGGAGTGAACACTGAAGCTTTCTTT; CDR3 protein: CASGVGVNTEAFF
V gene: TRBV5-1; J gene: TRBJ2-3; clone size: -; D gene: -; CDR3 DNA: TGCGCCAGCAGCTTGCCGTCGTCAGATACGCAGTATTTT; CDR3 protein: CASSLPSSDTQYF
V gene: TRBV27; J gene: TRBJ1-6; clone size: -; D gene: -; CDR3 DNA: TGTGCCAGCAGTTGGGGGGTACTTTATAATTCACCCCTCCACTTT; CDR3 protein: CASSWGVLYNSPLHF
V gene: TRBV18; J gene: TRBJ1-2; clone size: -; D gene: -; CDR3 DNA: TGTGCCAGCTCTGGACGGAACTATGGCTACACCTTC; CDR3 protein: CASSGRNYGYTF
V gene: TRBV6-5; J gene: TRBJ1-3; clone size: -; D gene: -; CDR3 DNA: TGTGCCAGCAGTTACTCTCCTCGCGCTGGAAACACCATATATTTT; CDR3 protein: CASSYSPRAGNTIYF
V gene: TRBV11-3; J gene: TRBJ2-3; clone size: -; D gene: TRBD1; CDR3 DNA: TGTGCCAGCAGCCCGCGACAGGGCCCAGATACGCAGTATTTT; CDR3 protein: CASSPRQGPDTQYF
V gene: TRBV29-1; J gene: TRBJ2-1; clone size: -; D gene: TRBD2; CDR3 DNA: TGCAGCGTTGTGGTGCGAAGCGGGAGGTTCTTC; CDR3 protein: CSVVVRSGRFF
V gene: TRBV6-6; J gene: TRBJ2-3; clone size: -; D gene: -; CDR3 DNA: TGTGCCAGCACTCGTACGGGGGGCACAGATACGCAGTATTTT; CDR3 protein: CASTRTGGTDTQYF
V gene: TRBV27; J gene: TRBJ1-5; clone size: -; D gene: -; CDR3 DNA: TGTGCCAGCAGTTTATGGATAAATCAGCCCCAGCATTTT; CDR3 protein: CASSLWINQPQHF
V gene: TRBV11-2; J gene: TRBJ2-7; clone size: -; D gene: TRBD2; CDR3 DNA: TGTGCCAGCAGCTTAGCGGCGGGGGGTCTCGACGAGCAGTACTTC; CDR3 protein: CASSLAAGGLDEQYF
V gene: TRBV9; J gene: TRBJ2-7; clone size: -; D gene: -; CDR3 DNA: TGTGCCAGCAGCCCGGCGGGCAGCTCCTACGAGCAGTACTTC; CDR3 protein: CASSPAGSSYEQYF
V gene: TRBV30; J gene: TRBJ1-3; clone size: -; D gene: -; CDR3 DNA: TGTGCCTGGAGTGTATACAGCTCTGGAAACACCATATATTTT; CDR3 protein: CAWSVYSSGNTIYF
V gene: TRBV5-1; J gene: TRBJ2-3; clone size: -; D gene: -; CDR3 DNA: TGCGCCAGCAGCTTGGGATCGACCGGGACGAAGGCAGATACGCAGTATTTT; CDR3 protein: CASSLGSTGTKADTQYF
V gene: TRBV18; J gene: TRBJ1-1; clone size: -; D gene: TRBD1; CDR3 DNA: TGTGCCAGCTCGCCCGAAGGACAGGGCACCGGGGCTTTCTTT; CDR3 protein: CASSPEGQGTGAFF
V gene: TRBV5-1; J gene: TRBJ1-1; clone size: -; D gene: TRBD1; CDR3 DNA: TGCGCCAGCAGCCAGACAGGGTATACGGACACTGAAGCTTTCTTT; CDR3 protein: CASSQTGYTDTEAFF